These T cell receptor beta chains were read from a single sample in a study of cytomegalovirus exposure and HLA in healthy donors. Clones were read by immunoSEQ multiplex PCR, and TCRdb kept only the in-frame ones, dropping some. The sample includes 150,000 to 200,000 clones, approximately 81% seen only once; the top ten take just over 2%. The sample comprised PBMCs. The receptors derive from a young woman in good health and CMV-seropositive. The CDR3 runs from the conserved cysteine through the conserved F or W. The D gene is left open where the match is weak. Clone sizes are given selectively: once, few, many, or a class where the clone is expanded.

d_call j_call v_call clone_size cdr3_nt cdr3_aa
TRBD1 TRBJ2-2 TRBV11-2 . TGTGCCAGCAGCCGGACAAGAGGGGGCGACGCCGGGGAGCTGTTTTTT CASSRTRGGDAGELFF
. TRBJ2-3 TRBV4-2 . TGTGCCAGCAGCCCTAAAAGGGGGGCCCAGACAGGGTTAGTGCAAGATACGCAGTATTTT CASSPKRGAQTGLVQDTQYF
. TRBJ1-1 TRBV4-2 . TGTGCCAGCAGCCAAGTATCCAGCGACACTGAAGCTTTCTTT CASSQVSSDTEAFF
. TRBJ1-6 TRBV11-3 . TGTGCCAGCAGCTTAGGCGGCAGAGCAAGCTCCTATAATTCACCCCTCCACTTT CASSLGGRASSYNSPLHF
. TRBJ2-3 TRBV19 . TGTGCCAGTAGTATTCGTCAGGGTGGCACAGATACGCAGTATTTT CASSIRQGGTDTQYF
. TRBJ1-1 TRBV11-2 . TGTGCCAGCAGCTTAGGTATACAGGGCACTGAAGCTTTCTTT CASSLGIQGTEAFF
. TRBJ1-5 TRBV4-2 . TGTGCCAGCAGCCAACCCGGGATGCCCGGGAATCAGCCCCAGCATTTT CASSQPGMPGNQPQHF
TRBD1 TRBJ1-2 TRBV19 . TGTGCCAGTAGGGGCCGGGACAGGGGGCACCCCCTCTATGGCTACACCTTC CASRGRDRGHPLYGYTF
TRBD1 TRBJ2-1 TRBV19 . TGTGCCAGTAGTCCAAATTGGAAGACAGGGGAAGTTTACAATGAGCAGTTCTTC CASSPNWKTGEVYNEQFF
TRBD2 TRBJ2-3 TRBV18 . TGTGCCAGCTCACCATGGTCGTCGACTAGCGGGGTTGAGCAGTATTTT CASSPWSSTSGVEQYF
. TRBJ1-4 TRBV19 . TGTGCCAGTAGTATGGACAGCCCAGAAAAACTGTTTTTT CASSMDSPEKLFF
. TRBJ2-1 TRBV7-2 . TGTGCCAGCGGGCTCATTGAGCAGTTCTTC CASGLIEQFF
. TRBJ2-6 TRBV10-1 . TGCGCCAGCAGTGCCTGGACAGTCTCTGGGGCCAACGTCCTGACTTTC CASSAWTVSGANVLTF
. TRBJ1-1 TRBV20-1 few TGCAGTGCTCCATTGAACACTGAAGCTTTCTTT CSAPLNTEAFF
. TRBJ1-1 TRBV7-9 . TGTGCCAGCAGCTTAGCCAGGGTCACTGAAGCTTTCTTT CASSLARVTEAFF
TRBD2 TRBJ2-7 TRBV11-2 . TGTGCCAGCAGGATACCAGGACTAGCGGGAGACGAGCAGTACTTC CASRIPGLAGDEQYF
TRBD1 TRBJ1-4 TRBV27 . TGTGCCAGCAGTTTATCGAGGGGGCGGAATGAAAAACTGTTTTTT CASSLSRGRNEKLFF
TRBD1 TRBJ1-2 TRBV5-1 few TGCGCCAGCAGCTACACTGGGACAGCTGATGGCTACACCTTC CASSYTGTADGYTF
TRBD1 TRBJ2-2 TRBV6-5 . TGTGCCAGCAGGCAACAGGGGGGGAACACCGGGGAGCTGTTTTTT CASRQQGGNTGELFF
. TRBJ2-2 TRBV9 . TGTGCCAGCAGCGTAGGCAGTGGCTTCACCGGGGAGCTGTTTTTT CASSVGSGFTGELFF
TRBD1 TRBJ1-6 TRBV19 . TGTGCCAGTAGTATTGGACAGGCACCCCTCCACTTT CASSIGQAPLHF
TRBD2 TRBJ2-1 TRBV25-1 . TGTGCCAGCAGCGCATATAGCGGGGGCCCCTACAATGAGCAGTTCTTC CASSAYSGGPYNEQFF
TRBD1 TRBJ1-4 TRBV6-4 . TGTGCCAGCAGTCAGGACAGGGGATCCGAAAAACTGTTTTTT CASSQDRGSEKLFF
. TRBJ2-3 TRBV5-1 once TGCGCCAGCAGCGTGGTGGGGCCCCCAGATACGCAGTATTTT CASSVVGPPDTQYF
TRBD1 TRBJ2-7 TRBV28 . TGTGCCACCTTACCAATAGGGGGCCTCGAGCAGTACTTC CATLPIGGLEQYF
TRBD2 TRBJ2-3 TRBV9 few TGTGCCAGCAGCCCTCCACCCGGGACTAGCGGGGGGGCCGGCTCAGATACGCAGTATTTT CASSPPPGTSGGAGSDTQYF
TRBD1 TRBJ2-2 TRBV28 . TGTGCCAGCAGAAACAGGGGGAACACCGGGGAGCTGTTTTTT CASRNRGNTGELFF
. TRBJ2-5 TRBV10-3 . TGTGCCATCAGACCAACTGCCGAGGCCCGGGAGACCCAGTACTTC CAIRPTAEARETQYF
. TRBJ2-4 TRBV11-2 . TGTGCCAGCAGCGCCGAACCGGGTCCTTGGGCCAAAAACATTCAGTACTTC CASSAEPGPWAKNIQYF
. TRBJ1-2 TRBV6-5 once TGTGCCAGCAGCCCAGGGGATGGCTACACCTTC CASSPGDGYTF
TRBD1 TRBJ1-2 TRBV9 few TGTGCCAGCAGCACCCGGGACAGGGGTGGCTACACCTTC CASSTRDRGGYTF
TRBD2 TRBJ2-5 TRBV7-2 . TGTGCCAGCAGCTTGTCAAGCGGGGCAACAGAGACCCAGTACTTC CASSLSSGATETQYF
TRBD1 TRBJ2-5 TRBV7-9 . TGTGCCGGACGATGGACAGGGGAAGAGACCCAGTACTTC CAGRWTGEETQYF
TRBD1 TRBJ2-7 TRBV19 . TGTGCCACCCGGGACAGGGGCTACGAGCAGTACTTC CATRDRGYEQYF
. TRBJ1-1 TRBV19 . TGTGCCAGTCGCCAGGGATCCTCAGTGGTGAACACTGAAGCTTTCTTT CASRQGSSVVNTEAFF
TRBD1 TRBJ1-2 TRBV4-1 . TGCGCCAGCAGCCAGGAACCTCACAGGGGTGCAGGGTATGGCTACGCCTTC CASSQEPHRGAGYGYAF
TRBD1 TRBJ1-3 TRBV5-1 . TGCGCCAGCAGCTCAGACAGGGGAGAGCCCTTCTCTGGAAACACCATATATTTT CASSSDRGEPFSGNTIYF
TRBD2 TRBJ2-5 TRBV9 . TGTGCCAGCACCGAGACTAGCGGCCCAGAGACCCAGTACTTC CASTETSGPETQYF
. TRBJ2-7 TRBV4-1 . TGCGCCAGCAGCCAAGGGCTGGGGCTCGTGAGCGAGCAGTACTTC CASSQGLGLVSEQYF
. TRBJ1-1 TRBV6-4 . TGTGCCAGCAGCTCGACTCGGTTCTCTGAAGCTTTCTTT CASSSTRFSEAFF
TRBD1 TRBJ1-6 TRBV28 . TGTGCCAGCAGTTTCGATTGGGGACAGGGAAATAATTCACCCCTCCACTTT CASSFDWGQGNNSPLHF
. TRBJ1-6 TRBV6-5 . TGTGCCAGCAGTTACGAGGGCGGAAGGAATAATTCACCCCTCCACTTT CASSYEGGRNNSPLHF
TRBD2 TRBJ2-5 TRBV7-3 . TGTGCCAGCAGTCCTAGCGGGGGGCGTCAAGAGACCCAGTACTTC CASSPSGGRQETQYF
TRBD2 TRBJ2-2 TRBV6-1 . TGTGCCACTACGACTAGCGGGTTCGGGGAGCTGTTTTTT CATTTSGFGELFF
. TRBJ2-5 TRBV9 once TGTGCCAGCAGCGTAGGGCTAGCTTTCCAAGAGACCCAGTACTTC CASSVGLAFQETQYF
. TRBJ1-2 TRBV7-9 once TGTGCCAGCAGCTTAAATTTTGGACAGAACTATGGCTACACCTTC CASSLNFGQNYGYTF
. TRBJ1-1 TRBV21-1 few TGTGCCAGCAGCAAAGCGAAAGGGCCGGACAGGCGATCCACTAGTGAAGCTTTCTTT CASSKAKGPDRRSTSEAFF
TRBD1 TRBJ1-1 TRBV6-4 . TGTGCCAGCAGTAAAGAACAGGGGCGAGGCACTGAAGCTTTCTTT CASSKEQGRGTEAFF
. TRBJ1-1 TRBV6-6 . TGTGCCAGCAGTCGGGGGGAAGTGAACACTGAAGCTTTCTTT CASSRGEVNTEAFF
. TRBJ1-2 TRBV6-5 . TGTGCCAGCACCCGTTCCGGCTATGGCTACACCTTC CASTRSGYGYTF
. TRBJ1-5 TRBV5-5 . TGTGCCAGCAGCCCCTCGCGGGCAGGGGCCCAGAATCAGCCCCAGCATTTT CASSPSRAGAQNQPQHF
. TRBJ2-5 TRBV5-1 few TGCGCCAGCAGGCTTATGCCTATCCAAGAGACCCAGTACTTC CASRLMPIQETQYF
TRBD2 TRBJ2-2 TRBV9 . TGTGCCAGCAGCGTGGGGACGGGAGGCGACACCGGGGAGCTGTTTTTT CASSVGTGGDTGELFF
. TRBJ2-5 TRBV5-6 . TGTGCCAGCAGCTGGAGAGTAGGAAGAGAGACCCAGTACTTC CASSWRVGRETQYF